The TCR beta chain described here comes from a study of cytomegalovirus exposure and HLA in healthy donors (dated by TCRdb to the late 2010s). For the study in its entirety: According to an earlier analysis of several hundred of the donors, 150 million to 200 million T cells yielded some 120 million unique TCR beta sequences and 276 Gb of sequence data. An early release that covered approximately 600 HLA-typed donors contained approximately 300 gigabases of sequencing data and some 87 million unique TCR sequences. Of the roughly 400 genotyped donors, about 80% fell in the genetic ancestry cluster associated with self-reported Caucasian donors. The study aimed to test whether signatures of past pathogen exposure could be identified by cataloging public T cell receptors. The study profiled the T cell repertoires of hundreds of subjects by immunosequencing and related them to cytomegalovirus serostatus. In addition to the first cohort of 666 subjects, a separate validation cohort of about 120 different subjects was used. The study combined high-throughput TCR immunosequencing, statistical association of individual TCRs with disease status, and machine learning to predict cytomegalovirus infection status. A later analysis re-examined previously published TCR beta repertoires from about 670 donors and added high-resolution HLA genotyping to investigate patterns of TCR occurrence. Rather than drawing on any new phenotypic data, the later analysis identified candidate immune exposures from TCR beta sequences and the way those sequences occurred across donors. To decide whether each TCR beta V gene segment behaved as functional or pseudogenic, an earlier analysis of fewer than 750 of the donors relied on high-throughput TCR beta sequencing. Donor age, sex, ethnicity and CMV serostatus were collected together with the repertoire data. In a later genetic analysis, genome-wide SNP genotypes for about three fifths of the 666 donors were used, and that subset was treated as a discovery cohort. All discovery cohort repertoires had been generated on a single sequencing platform. HLA typing included class I and class II loci at four-digit resolution. Typing coverage differed by locus: A, B, C, DRB1 and DQB1 were typed in roughly 620-640 donors, DQA1 in roughly 500, DPA1 in some 610, and DPB1 in 472. Because of strong linkage in the cohort, 4 to 6 DR-DQ haplotypes were treated as single units for association and clustering. On average, around 240,000 unique TCR beta nucleotide sequences were sequenced per donor among some 430 genotyped donors of the cohort, with 15% to 20% of those sequences being non-productive.

General study outcomes and caveats: Compared with the roughly 670-donor mean, donors in an Asian-associated ancestry cluster had fewer N-insertions in productive TCRs, according to a later genetic analysis. Correlated functional status among segregating V segments might be attributable to linkage disequilibrium, but an unknown experimental factor could not be ruled out. Specific HLA alleles were associated with 15,000 to 20,000 TCR beta sequences at a false discovery rate of 0.05 in a later analysis. A later analysis found that TCR association rates varied across HLA loci, with DRB1 alleles showing the most associated TCRs and HLA-C alleles the fewest. In the study, around 150 TCR beta chains were listed as associated with cytomegalovirus. The sequencing pipeline was judged likely to have produced a cluster of highly shared sequence variants as a technical artifact. About 17 rarely observed V segments, including chromosome 9 orphons, were excluded from the earlier analysis of almost 600 of the donors because counts were too low. Across donors, most TCR sequences were observed very rarely, whereas some public TCRs were present in many individuals. The only immune exposure information available for the cohort was CMV serostatus. In an earlier analysis of around 600 of the donors, most TCR beta V segments were observed in productive rearrangements about 90% or about 30% of the time, broadly matching IMGT annotations. According to the authors, the approach could potentially be generalized to other disease states and immunological phenotypes. An association between a missense DCLRE1C variant and V-gene and J-gene trimming of TCR beta chains was found in a later genetic analysis and replicated in an independent cohort. When HLA alleles, especially DR and DQ, strongly co-occurred, TCR associations were difficult to assign to individual alleles. The classifier was reported to diagnose cytomegalovirus status with high specificity and sensitivity in both the original cohort and the validation cohort. In vitro tests confirmed that a few of the cytomegalovirus-associated TCR beta chains recognize cytomegalovirus antigens. Sequencing depth was assumed to be roughly uniform across donors in the presence/absence analyses, though that assumption may not hold. A further reported finding was that TCR beta sequences accurately predicted the HLA-A and HLA-B alleles for most subjects in the first cohort. Because HLA typing was missing for some donors at each locus, association tests included only the typed subset. According to a later analysis, most CMV-associated TCR beta chains appeared to be HLA-restricted, and the HLA associations seemed to be driven largely by CMV exposure. A later analysis reported that several top co-occurrence clusters appeared linked to parvovirus B19, influenza, CMV and Epstein-Barr virus. A later analysis found that HLA-associated TCR beta chains were more clonally expanded and had lower generation probabilities than equally common non-associated chains. This cohort had only TCR beta chains sequenced, and the lack of alpha or paired-chain data limited which features could be detected. Because the 87-base-pair reads could not distinguish some IMGT-functional V segments, including TRBV6-2 and TRBV6-3, those segments were excluded.

As for this clone: Its antigen target is currently unknown.

The cohort consisted of 670 or so healthy bone marrow donors. At the time of sampling, every cohort member was nominally healthy, though immune exposures that went unrecorded were likely present. The donor tested CMV seropositive, placing the donor among the roughly 300 seropositive members of the cohort. Every donor gave a peripheral blood sample, and the peripheral blood mononuclear cells from that sample were used for TCR beta sequencing. Genomic DNA was extracted from the blood cell samples with the Qiagen DNeasy Blood Extraction Kit. To prepare the library, the immunoSEQ multiplex PCR assay was applied. A mixture of 60 forward primers for TCR Vbeta segments and 13 reverse primers for TCR Jbeta segments was used in the multiplex PCR. A multiplex PCR assay on genomic DNA amplified the CDR3 region of rearranged TCR beta genes. On the Illumina HiSeq System, the amplified TCR beta libraries were sequenced as 87-base-pair reads. In the original analysis: In a later analysis, tens of millions of unique TCR beta chains were counted across the roughly 700 repertoires, and approximately 11 million of these chains were shared by at least two donors. Raw reads were error-corrected and collapsed into unique sequences by a nearest-neighbor algorithm in which closely related sequences were merged to remove PCR and sequencing errors. To assign V, D and J gene segments, CDR3 sequences were aligned to IMGT reference sequences. For a sequence to be retained, a match of at least six nucleotides was required to both a V gene segment and a J gene segment. Rearrangements were classified as productive when the CDR3 lacked stop codons and remained in frame with V and J, and all other rearrangements were classified as non-productive. CDR3 was defined according to IMGT convention as the region running from the second conserved V-encoded cysteine to the conserved J-encoded phenylalanine. Sequences without an unambiguous match to a single V gene segment were excluded from the earlier analysis of 500 to 700 of the donors. In an earlier analysis of a few hundred of the donors, V segments were called functional above 56.7% productive rearrangements and were called segregating when the between-donor standard deviation exceeded 5%. A statistical classification framework was built to diagnose cytomegalovirus status from the catalog of TCR beta chain sequences. V and J gene assignment, in a later analysis, came from comparing TCR nucleotide sequences with IMGT/GENE-DB human TR gene sequences. In a later analysis, CDR3 sequences and most-parsimonious VDJ recombination scenarios were assigned using the TCRdist pipeline. In a later analysis, each TCR beta chain was defined by its CDR3 amino acid sequence together with its V-gene family, and reads without a unique V-gene family were excluded. A later analysis removed roughly 590 highly shared, low-generation-probability nucleotide sequences to deal with suspected cross-contamination and a sequencing artifact. For each public chain, a later analysis derived a clonal expansion index from normalized ranks of inferred template counts within each repertoire. A later analysis computed generation probabilities with a VDJ recombination model fitted to out-of-frame rearrangements, and checked the results against IGoR. In a later analysis, hypergeometric tests were used to score TCR-TCR, TCR-HLA and TCR-CMV co-occurrence, with a repertoire-size bias correction applied to TCR pairs. False discovery rates were estimated in a later analysis by permuting HLA or CMV assignments 20 times. A later analysis grouped co-occurring TCRs with DBSCAN, adding TCRdist sequence similarity when clustering within HLA-allele-positive subsets. Repertoires with fewer than 30,000 or more than 120,000 public chains were left out of co-occurrence clustering, as were a few repertoires with anomalous nucleotide sharing. As stored in TCRdb, this immuneACCESS dataset retains in-frame rearrangements with V and J assigned. A fraction of the clones does not appear; measured against another copy, unresolved V genes explain less than half of the discrepancy, and the remainder lacks a known reason. Clone size and V and J calls were adopted from that table, with D and trimming inferred from the DNA. In this sample's table one finds tens of thousands of clones. Approximately 3.6% of the sample is held by the ten biggest clonotypes.

V is shortened by 2 bases, J by 7 bases, and the region joining them spans 8 bases. Reading from cysteine to phenylalanine, the CDR3 counts 12 amino acids. Only the CDR3 DNA is retained, 36 bases long and in frame from the first base. Looking up the germline V gene yields CDR1 KGHSH and CDR2 LQKENI. The sequence derives from a woman between 35 and 50 years old in good health and CMV-seropositive. The specimen sequenced was PBMCs. Recombination linked TRBV18 to TRBJ1-2; perhaps TRBD1 is the D gene, with 5 bases matching. In nucleotides, the sequence is TGTGCCAGCTCACCAAAGGGGTCTGGCTACACCTTC. Translated, this is CASSPKGSGYTF.